A selection of T cell receptor beta chains follows, all from one sample in a study of blood T cells in healthy people across ages. TCRdb reprocessed the 5' RACE reads via MiXCR and lists one record per CDR3 protein. The sample shows roughly 860,000 distinct CDR3 sequences, roughly 60% of them seen only once. Sequencing was performed on blood. These TCRs come from a man under 40 in good health. Both conserved end residues are part of each CDR3. Each record gives: V gene, clone size, D gene, J gene, CDR3 protein, CDR3 DNA. D genes are given only for firm matches. Rows may omit the clone size; those that give it use once, few, many or a size class.

TRBV15	few	.	TRBJ2-7	CATSRDAGLTLYEQYF	TGTGCCACCAGCAGAGATGCAGGGTTGACCCTCTACGAGCAGTACTTC
TRBV12-3/TRBV12-4	.	TRBD1	TRBJ1-4	CASRLDRARNEKLFF	TGTGCCAGCAGATTAGACAGGGCACGGAATGAAAAACTGTTTTTT
TRBV2	few	.	TRBJ1-2	CASSVRGGYTF	TGTGCCAGCAGTGTCAGGGGTGGCTACACCTTC
TRBV6-2/TRBV6-3	.	TRBD2	TRBJ2-7	CASSYRPSGASYEQYF	TGTGCCAGCAGTTACCGGCCTAGCGGGGCCTCCTACGAGCAGTACTTC
TRBV9	.	.	TRBJ2-3	CASSREGGGSTDTQYF	TGTGCCAGCAGCCGAGAAGGAGGGGGGAGCACAGATACGCAGTATTTT
TRBV4-3	.	.	TRBJ2-7	CASSWGTYYEQYF	TGCGCCAGCAGTTGGGGAACCTACTACGAGCAGTACTTC
TRBV15	few	.	TRBJ2-1	CATSKRTDSYNEQFF	TGTGCCACCAGCAAGAGGACAGACTCCTACAATGAGCAGTTCTTC
TRBV4-3	.	TRBD2	TRBJ2-3	CASSQTSGGRDTQYF	TGCGCCAGCAGCCAAACTAGCGGGGGCCGAGATACGCAGTATTTT
TRBV6-2/TRBV6-3	.	.	TRBJ2-1	CASLRLAYSYNEQFF	TGTGCCAGCCTCAGGCTCGCGTACTCCTACAATGAGCAGTTCTTC
TRBV4-2	few	TRBD2	TRBJ2-1	CASSIGLAGGRDNEQFF	TGTGCCAGCAGCATAGGACTAGCGGGGGGTCGAGACAATGAGCAGTTCTTC
TRBV11-1	.	.	TRBJ1-5	CASSLGRGSNQPQHF	TGTGCCAGCAGCCTGGGAAGGGGTAGCAATCAGCCCCAGCATTTT
TRBV12-3/TRBV12-4	.	TRBD1	TRBJ1-2	CASSFGGQNYGYTF	TGTGCCAGCAGTTTCGGGGGACAGAACTATGGCTACACCTTC
TRBV20-1	.	TRBD1	TRBJ2-3	CSAEDRGHPGPYTDTQYF	TGCAGTGCTGAGGACAGGGGGCACCCCGGGCCCTACACAGATACGCAGTATTTT
TRBV24-1	few	TRBD2	TRBJ2-3	CATSDPAGGQRDTQYF	TGTGCCACCAGTGATCCCGCGGGGGGGCAGAGAGATACGCAGTATTTT
TRBV7-2	.	.	TRBJ2-5	CASSLSPPGAQETQYF	TGTGCCAGCAGCTTAAGTCCCCCGGGGGCCCAAGAGACCCAGTACTTC
TRBV30	.	TRBD2	TRBJ2-3	CAWSVRLAWSPDTQYF	TGTGCCTGGAGTGTACGACTAGCGTGGAGCCCAGATACGCAGTATTTT
TRBV24-1	.	.	TRBJ2-3	CATSDPPGDTQYF	TGTGCCACCAGTGACCCACCTGGGGATACGCAGTATTTT
TRBV9	.	.	TRBJ2-1	CASSEGGYNEQFF	TGTGCCAGCAGCGAGGGGGGGTACAATGAGCAGTTCTTC
TRBV28	once	.	TRBJ2-1	CASKSVWAIYNEQFF	TGTGCCAGCAAGTCCGTCTGGGCTATCTACAATGAGCAGTTCTTC
TRBV7-6	.	.	TRBJ2-4	CASSLEPKQLAKNIQYF	TGTGCCAGCAGCTTAGAGCCTAAGCAGTTAGCCAAAAACATTCAGTACTTC
TRBV5-1	.	.	TRBJ1-6	CASSTSDTHYNSPLHF	TGCGCCAGCAGCACCTCGGACACCCACTATAATTCACCCCTCCACTTT
TRBV7-4	.	.	TRBJ2-1	CASSLAPRKSSYNEQFF	TGTGCCAGCAGCTTAGCCCCCCGGAAGAGCTCCTACAATGAGCAGTTCTTC
TRBV6-1	.	.	TRBJ2-7	CASTRGSETYEQYF	TGTGCCAGCACCCGGGGGAGTGAAACCTACGAGCAGTACTTC
TRBV6-6	few	TRBD1	TRBJ2-3	CASSLQGAKADTQYF	TGTGCCAGCAGTCTACAGGGGGCGAAGGCAGATACGCAGTATTTT
TRBV4-3	few	TRBD2	TRBJ2-5	CASSQSGGTHQETQYF	TGCGCCAGCAGCCAATCGGGGGGAACCCACCAAGAGACCCAGTACTTC
TRBV4-2	.	TRBD1	TRBJ1-5	CASSRTGQLGNQPQHF	TGTGCCAGCAGCCGGACAGGTCAACTTGGGAATCAGCCCCAGCATTTT
TRBV6-5	.	.	TRBJ2-5	CASSGWTSGGQYF	TGTGCCAGCAGTGGCTGGACTTCGGGCGGGCAGTACTTC
TRBV7-3	.	.	TRBJ1-1	CASSLTNRMNTEAFF	TGTGCCAGCAGCTTAACTAACCGGATGAACACTGAAGCTTTCTTT
TRBV7-2	few	TRBD2	TRBJ2-3	CASSFLTGTSGTDTQYF	TGTGCCAGCAGCTTTCTGACCGGGACTAGCGGCACAGATACGCAGTATTTT
TRBV5-1	.	TRBD1	TRBJ2-1	CASSLMAQGAKGEQFF	TGCGCCAGCAGCTTGATGGCGCAGGGGGCGAAAGGTGAGCAGTTCTTC
TRBV4-3	few	TRBD1	TRBJ1-2	CASSQGDSYGYTF	TGTGCCAGCAGCCAGGGGGACAGCTATGGCTACACCTTC
TRBV7-2	.	.	TRBJ1-6	CASSRDYNSPLHF	TGTGCCAGCAGCCGGGACTATAATTCACCCCTCCACTTT
TRBV6-1	.	.	TRBJ2-1	CASSDTQGNEQFF	TGTGCCAGCAGTGATACCCAGGGTAATGAGCAGTTCTTC
TRBV7-8	.	TRBD1	TRBJ1-1	CASSLRGTGARTEAFF	TGTGCCAGCAGCTTGCGTGGGACAGGGGCGAGAACTGAAGCTTTCTTT
TRBV19	.	.	TRBJ1-5	CASTLGGQPQHF	TGTGCCAGTACCCTAGGGGGTCAGCCCCAGCATTTT
TRBV27	.	.	TRBJ1-4	CASSLYFGEKLFF	TGTGCCAGCAGTTTATATTTTGGTGAAAAACTGTTTTTT
TRBV19	.	TRBD1	TRBJ2-1	CASSRYGQGAGNEQFF	TGTGCCAGTAGTAGATACGGACAGGGGGCTGGGAATGAGCAGTTCTTC
TRBV4-2	.	.	TRBJ2-5	CASSHPAGRRQETQYF	TGTGCCAGCAGCCACCCGGCGGGACGGAGGCAAGAGACCCAGTACTTC
TRBV12-3/TRBV12-4	.	TRBD1	TRBJ1-4	CASSLLGQGNEKLFF	TGTGCCAGCAGTTTATTGGGACAGGGGAATGAAAAACTGTTTTTT
TRBV7-9	few	.	TRBJ2-1	CASSFLVGIFSYNEQFF	TGTGCCAGCAGCTTTTTGGTCGGGATTTTCTCCTACAATGAGCAGTTCTTC
TRBV20-1	few	TRBD1	TRBJ2-7	CSARDWAGGNYEQYF	TGCAGTGCTAGAGATTGGGCAGGGGGCAACTACGAGCAGTACTTC
TRBV7-3	.	.	TRBJ2-1	CASSLNGKRGQFF	TGTGCCAGCAGCTTAAACGGGAAGCGCGGGCAGTTCTTC
TRBV6-2/TRBV6-3	few	.	TRBJ2-1	CASSWTVRNNEQFF	TGTGCCAGCAGTTGGACAGTACGGAACAATGAGCAGTTCTTC
TRBV6-2/TRBV6-3	.	.	TRBJ2-6	CAGSPGHSSGANVLTF	TGTGCCGGCTCTCCGGGACACTCCTCTGGGGCCAACGTCCTGACTTTC
TRBV7-9	few	.	TRBJ2-3	CASSRTRFTDTQYF	TGTGCCAGCAGCCGCACTAGATTCACAGATACGCAGTATTTT
TRBV12-3/TRBV12-4	few	TRBD1	TRBJ1-5	CASSSDRVSDQPQHF	TGTGCCAGCAGCTCGGACAGGGTCTCTGATCAGCCCCAGCATTTT
TRBV6-2/TRBV6-3	.	.	TRBJ2-6	CASSLSRSGANVLTF	TGTGCCAGCAGTTTGAGCCGCTCTGGGGCCAACGTCCTGACTTTC
TRBV11-2	many	.	TRBJ1-6	CASSWTSSYNSPLHF	TGTGCCAGCAGCTGGACGAGCTCCTATAATTCACCCCTCCACTTT
TRBV24-1	.	.	TRBJ2-2	CATSDQVLGELFF	TGTGCCACCAGTGATCAGGTCCTCGGGGAGCTGTTTTTT
TRBV3-1	.	.	TRBJ2-7	CASSQMEGVDEQYF	TGTGCCAGCAGCCAAATGGAGGGGGTAGACGAGCAGTACTTC
TRBV9	.	.	TRBJ2-1	CASAESPGTLPSEQFF	TGTGCCAGCGCGGAGAGCCCCGGGACCCTACCCAGTGAGCAGTTCTTC
TRBV29-1	few	TRBD1	TRBJ2-1	CSHGQGLRQFF	TGCAGCCACGGACAGGGTTTGAGGCAGTTCTTC
TRBV27	.	.	TRBJ2-7	CASSPHSRNEQYF	TGTGCCAGCAGTCCCCACTCGAGGAACGAGCAGTACTTC
TRBV14	.	.	TRBJ1-2	CASSQHPGDGYTF	TGTGCCAGCAGCCAACATCCCGGGGATGGCTACACCTTC
TRBV10-3	.	.	TRBJ1-6	CAISGGPGSYNSPLHF	TGTGCCATCAGTGGGGGCCCAGGCTCCTATAATTCACCCCTCCACTTT